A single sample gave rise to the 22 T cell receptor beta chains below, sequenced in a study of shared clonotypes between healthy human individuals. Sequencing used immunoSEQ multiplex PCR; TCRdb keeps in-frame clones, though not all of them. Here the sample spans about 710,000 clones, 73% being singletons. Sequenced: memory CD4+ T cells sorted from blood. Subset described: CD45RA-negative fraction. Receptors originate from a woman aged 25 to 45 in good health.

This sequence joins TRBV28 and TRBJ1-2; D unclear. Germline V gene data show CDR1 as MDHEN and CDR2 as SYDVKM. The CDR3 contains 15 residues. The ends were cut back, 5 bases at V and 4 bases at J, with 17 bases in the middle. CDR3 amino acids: CASSTAHNLGYGYTF. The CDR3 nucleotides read TGTGCCAGCAGTACGGCCCACAACTTGGGCTATGGCTACACCTTC.

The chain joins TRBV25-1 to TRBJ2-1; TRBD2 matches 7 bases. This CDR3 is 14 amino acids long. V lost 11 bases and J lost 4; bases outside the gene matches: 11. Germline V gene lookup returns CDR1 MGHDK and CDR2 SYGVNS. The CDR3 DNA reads TGTGCCGCGGCAAAGGGTAGCGGGTACAATGAGCAGTTCTTC. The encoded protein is CAAAKGSGYNEQFF.

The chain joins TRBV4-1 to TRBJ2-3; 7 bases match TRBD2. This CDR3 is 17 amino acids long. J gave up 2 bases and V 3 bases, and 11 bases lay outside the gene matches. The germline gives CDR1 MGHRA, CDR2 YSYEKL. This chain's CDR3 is CASSHGLAARLTDTQYF. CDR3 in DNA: TGCGCCAGCAGCCACGGGCTAGCGGCGAGGCTCACAGATACGCAGTATTTT.

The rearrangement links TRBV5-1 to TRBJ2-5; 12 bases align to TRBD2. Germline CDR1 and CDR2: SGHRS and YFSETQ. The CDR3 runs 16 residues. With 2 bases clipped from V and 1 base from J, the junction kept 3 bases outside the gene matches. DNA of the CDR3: TGCGCCAGCAGCTTAGGACTAGCGGGACTCCAAGAGACCCAGTACTTC. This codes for CASSLGLAGLQETQYF. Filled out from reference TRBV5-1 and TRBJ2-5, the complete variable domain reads KAGVTQTPRYLIKTRGQQVTLSCSPISGHRSVSWYQQTPGQGLQFLFEYFSETQRNKGNFPGRFSGRQFSNSRSEMNVSTLELGDSALYLCASSLGLAGLQETQYFGPGTRLLVL.

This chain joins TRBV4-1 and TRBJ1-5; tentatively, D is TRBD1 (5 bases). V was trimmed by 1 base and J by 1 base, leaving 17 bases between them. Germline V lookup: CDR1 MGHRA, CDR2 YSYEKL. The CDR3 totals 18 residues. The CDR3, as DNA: TGCGCCAGCAGCCAAGCCCTGCTCTTGGGGGGGAGCAATCAGCCCCAGCATTTT. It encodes CASSQALLLGGSNQPQHF.

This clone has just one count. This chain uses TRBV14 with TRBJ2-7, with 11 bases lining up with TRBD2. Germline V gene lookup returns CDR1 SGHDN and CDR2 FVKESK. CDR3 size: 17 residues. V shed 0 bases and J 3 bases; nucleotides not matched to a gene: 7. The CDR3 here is CASSQDRSGTSGYEQYF. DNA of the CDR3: TGTGCCAGCAGCCAAGATCGGTCCGGGACTAGCGGCTACGAGCAGTACTTC.

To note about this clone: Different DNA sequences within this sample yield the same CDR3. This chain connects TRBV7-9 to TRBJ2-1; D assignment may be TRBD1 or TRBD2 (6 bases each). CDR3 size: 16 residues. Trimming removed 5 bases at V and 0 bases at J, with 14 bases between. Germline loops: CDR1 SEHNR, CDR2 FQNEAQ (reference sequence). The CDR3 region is CASSPRGGSSYNEQFF. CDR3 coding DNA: TGTGCCAGCAGCCCCAGAGGGGGGAGCTCCTACAATGAGCAGTTCTTC.

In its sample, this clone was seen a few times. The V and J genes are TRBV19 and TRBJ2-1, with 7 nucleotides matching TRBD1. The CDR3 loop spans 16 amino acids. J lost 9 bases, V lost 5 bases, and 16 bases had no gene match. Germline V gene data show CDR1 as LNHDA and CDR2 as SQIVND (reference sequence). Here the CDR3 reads CASSPSGGQSGGEQFF. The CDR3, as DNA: TGTGCCAGTAGTCCTTCTGGGGGACAGAGTGGGGGTGAGCAGTTCTTC.

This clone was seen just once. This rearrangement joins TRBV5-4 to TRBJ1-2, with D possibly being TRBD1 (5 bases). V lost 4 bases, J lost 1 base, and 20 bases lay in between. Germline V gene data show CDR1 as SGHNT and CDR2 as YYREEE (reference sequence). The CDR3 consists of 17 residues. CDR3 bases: TGTGCCAGCAGCCCATGGGGGGTGGGCACCAGTAACTATGGCTACACCTTC. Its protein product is CASSPWGVGTSNYGYTF.

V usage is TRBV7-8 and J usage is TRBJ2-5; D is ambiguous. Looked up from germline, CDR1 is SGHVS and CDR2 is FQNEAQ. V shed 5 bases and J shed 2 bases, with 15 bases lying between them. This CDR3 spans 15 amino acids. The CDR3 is CASSPRVAVQETQYF. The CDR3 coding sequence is TGTGCCAGCAGCCCCCGGGTAGCAGTTCAAGAGACCCAGTACTTC.

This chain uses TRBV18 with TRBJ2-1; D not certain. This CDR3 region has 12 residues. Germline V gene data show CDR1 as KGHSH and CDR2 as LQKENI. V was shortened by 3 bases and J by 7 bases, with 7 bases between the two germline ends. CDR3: CASSPVANEQFF. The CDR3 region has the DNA TGTGCCAGCTCACCGGTCGCTAATGAGCAGTTCTTC. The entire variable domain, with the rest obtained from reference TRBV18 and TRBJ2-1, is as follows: NAGVMQNPRHLVRRRGQEARLRCSPMKGHSHVYWYRQLPEEGLKFMVYLQKENIIDESGMPKERFSAEFPKEGPSILRIQQVVRGDSAAYFCASSPVANEQFFGPGTRLTVL.

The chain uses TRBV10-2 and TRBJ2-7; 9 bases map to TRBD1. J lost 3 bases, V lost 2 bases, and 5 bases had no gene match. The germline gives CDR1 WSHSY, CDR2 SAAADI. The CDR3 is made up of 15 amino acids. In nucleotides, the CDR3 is TGCGCCAGCAGTGAGGGACAGGGGTTTCACTACGAGCAGTACTTC. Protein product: CASSEGQGFHYEQYF.

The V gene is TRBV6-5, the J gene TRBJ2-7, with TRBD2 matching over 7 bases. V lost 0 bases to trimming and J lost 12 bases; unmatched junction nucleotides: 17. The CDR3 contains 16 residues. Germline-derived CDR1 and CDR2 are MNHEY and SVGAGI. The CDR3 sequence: CASSYSRFPTSSRLYF. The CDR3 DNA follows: TGTGCCAGCAGTTACTCGAGGTTCCCGACTAGCAGTCGGCTGTACTTC.

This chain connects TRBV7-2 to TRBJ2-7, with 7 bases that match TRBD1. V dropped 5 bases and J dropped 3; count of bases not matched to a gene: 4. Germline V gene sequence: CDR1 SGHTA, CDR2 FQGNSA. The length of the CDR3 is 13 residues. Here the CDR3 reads CASSQGTDYEQYF. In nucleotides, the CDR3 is TGTGCCAGCAGCCAAGGGACAGACTACGAGCAGTACTTC.

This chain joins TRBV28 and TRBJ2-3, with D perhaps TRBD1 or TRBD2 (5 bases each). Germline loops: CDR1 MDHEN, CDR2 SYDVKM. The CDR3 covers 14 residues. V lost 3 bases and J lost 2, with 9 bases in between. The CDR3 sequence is CASSFFGTTDTQYF. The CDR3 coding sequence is TGTGCCAGCAGTTTTTTCGGGACCACAGATACGCAGTATTTT. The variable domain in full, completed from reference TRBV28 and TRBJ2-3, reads DVKVTQSSRYLVKRTGEKVFLECVQDMDHENMFWYRQDPGLGLRLIYFSYDVKMKEKGDIPEGYSVSREKKERFSLILESASTNQTSMYLCASSFFGTTDTQYFGPGTRLTVL.

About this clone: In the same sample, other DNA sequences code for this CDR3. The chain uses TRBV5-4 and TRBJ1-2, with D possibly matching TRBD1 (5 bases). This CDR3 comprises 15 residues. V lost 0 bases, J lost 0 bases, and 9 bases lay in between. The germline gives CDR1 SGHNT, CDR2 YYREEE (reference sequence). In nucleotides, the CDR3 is TGTGCCAGCAGCTTGGGCACAGGAGCTAACTATGGCTACACCTTC. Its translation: CASSLGTGANYGYTF.

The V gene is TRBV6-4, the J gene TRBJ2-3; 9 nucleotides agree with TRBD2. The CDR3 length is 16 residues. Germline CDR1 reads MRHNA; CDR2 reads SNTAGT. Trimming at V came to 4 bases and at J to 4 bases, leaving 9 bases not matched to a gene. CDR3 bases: TGTGCCAGCAGTGCTCGAGCGACTAGCGGAGCAGATACGCAGTATTTT. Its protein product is CASSARATSGADTQYF.

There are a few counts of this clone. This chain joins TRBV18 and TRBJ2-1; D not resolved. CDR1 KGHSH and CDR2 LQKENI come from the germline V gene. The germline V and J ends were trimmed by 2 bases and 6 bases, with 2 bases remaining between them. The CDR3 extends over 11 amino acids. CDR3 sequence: CASSPANEQFF. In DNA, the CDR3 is TGTGCCAGCTCACCAGCCAATGAGCAGTTCTTC.

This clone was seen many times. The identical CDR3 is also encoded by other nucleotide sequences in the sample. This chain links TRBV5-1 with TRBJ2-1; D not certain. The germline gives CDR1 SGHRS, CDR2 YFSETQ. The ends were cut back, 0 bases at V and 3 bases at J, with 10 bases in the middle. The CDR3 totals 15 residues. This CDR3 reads CASSLASPGYNEQFF. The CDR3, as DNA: TGCGCCAGCAGCTTGGCCTCCCCCGGCTACAATGAGCAGTTCTTC.

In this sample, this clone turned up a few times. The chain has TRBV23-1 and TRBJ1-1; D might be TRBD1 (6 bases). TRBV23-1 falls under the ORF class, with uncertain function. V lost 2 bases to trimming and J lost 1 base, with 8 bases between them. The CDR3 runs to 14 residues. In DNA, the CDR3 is TGCGCCAGCAGTCAACCGGGACAGAACACTGAAGCTTTCTTT. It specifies CASSQPGQNTEAFF.

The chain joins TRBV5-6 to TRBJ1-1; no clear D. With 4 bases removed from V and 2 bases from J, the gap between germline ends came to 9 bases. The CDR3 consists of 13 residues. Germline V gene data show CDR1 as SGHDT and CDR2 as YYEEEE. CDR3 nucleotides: TGTGCCAGCAGCCCTTCATCAAACACTGAAGCTTTCTTT. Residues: CASSPSSNTEAFF.

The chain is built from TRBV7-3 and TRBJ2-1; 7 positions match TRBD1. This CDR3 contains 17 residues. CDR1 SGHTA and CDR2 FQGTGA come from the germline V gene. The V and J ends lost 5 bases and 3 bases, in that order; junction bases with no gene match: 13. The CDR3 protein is CASSPWGFGTDYNEQFF. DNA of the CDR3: TGTGCCAGCAGCCCCTGGGGATTCGGGACAGACTACAATGAGCAGTTCTTC.